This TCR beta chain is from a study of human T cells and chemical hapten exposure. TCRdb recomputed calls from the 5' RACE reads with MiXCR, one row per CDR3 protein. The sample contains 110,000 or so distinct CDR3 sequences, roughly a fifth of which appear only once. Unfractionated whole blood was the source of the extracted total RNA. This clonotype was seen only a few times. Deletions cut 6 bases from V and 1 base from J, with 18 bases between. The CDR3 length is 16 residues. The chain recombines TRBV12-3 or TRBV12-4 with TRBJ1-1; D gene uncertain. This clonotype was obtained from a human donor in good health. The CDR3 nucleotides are TGTGCCAGCAGGCCCGGACGTTCGGCGCCGAACACTGAAGCTTTCTTT. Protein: CASRPGRSAPNTEAFF.